The 32 T cell receptor beta chains in this list originate from one sample, sequenced in a study of blood T cell repertoires in COVID-19. This table comes from immunoSEQ multiplex PCR, and its TCRdb copy is limited to in-frame clones, with some not included. Here the sample spans some 43,000 clones, approximately 85% being singletons. Sequences were obtained from peripheral blood. The receptors derive from a man aged 35 to 55 with active or convalescent COVID-19.

This clone was detected only a few times. The chain uses TRBV20-1 and TRBJ1-1; 7 nucleotides match TRBD1. The germline V gene encodes CDR1 DFQATT and CDR2 SNEGSKA (reference sequence). This CDR3 has 15 amino acids. The trim removed 4 bases at V and 0 bases at J, leaving 8 bases unmatched. CDR3 protein: CSANDRAKMNTEAFF. As DNA, the CDR3 is TGCAGTGCTAATGACAGGGCGAAGATGAACACTGAAGCTTTCTTT.

This chain uses TRBV7-9 with TRBJ1-2; 9 bases are shared with TRBD1. Looked up from germline, CDR1 is SEHNR and CDR2 is FQNEAQ (reference sequence). This CDR3 is built from 14 residues. J was trimmed by 6 bases and V by 2 bases; bases with no gene match: 4. CDR3 amino acids: CASSLPGTGHGYTF. DNA of the CDR3: TGTGCCAGCAGCTTACCGGGGACAGGGCATGGCTACACCTTC.

The chain couples TRBV9 to TRBJ2-2, with TRBD1 as a possible D gene (6 bases). This CDR3 comprises 16 residues. CDR1 and CDR2 from the germline V gene are SGDLS and YYNGEE. Between the trimmed V and J ends, which lost 3 bases and 4 bases, there was a span of 16 bases. CDR3 coding DNA: TGTGCCAGCAGCGAACAGGGCGTGGGTGCCACCGGGGAGCTGTTTTTT. Protein product: CASSEQGVGATGELFF.

The V call is TRBV14, the J call TRBJ2-1; 9 bases line up with TRBD2. This CDR3 has 16 residues. Germline assignment: CDR1 SGHDN and CDR2 FVKESK. V lost 1 base, J lost 4 bases, and 5 bases stayed unmatched. The CDR3 DNA reads as TGTGCCAGCAGCCAAGCGACTAGCGGAGTATACAATGAGCAGTTCTTC. Translated, it gives CASSQATSGVYNEQFF.

The V and J genes are TRBV5-4 and TRBJ2-7; possible D gene TRBD1, 8 bases. V was shortened by 2 bases and J by 3 bases, with 12 bases between the two germline ends. The CDR3 runs to 14 residues. The V gene's germline CDR1 is SGHNT and CDR2 YYREEE (reference sequence). The CDR3 reads CASSLTGGDYEQYF. Here the CDR3 DNA reads TGTGCCAGCAGCTTAACAGGGGGGGACTACGAGCAGTACTTC.

This chain joins TRBV21-1 and TRBJ2-5; the D segment call TRBD2 is taken from the table without a DNA check. TRBV21-1 is a pseudogene segment. This CDR3 contains 15 residues. CDR3 nucleotide sequence: TGTGCCAGCAGCAAACCCGGAGGCCGAGCAGAGACCCAGTACTTC. It translates to CASSKPGGRAETQYF.

This clone was counted a single time. The CDR3 DNA is TGTGCCAGCAGCTTAACTAGTTTGATGAACACTGAAGCTTTCTTT. As protein: CASSLTSLMNTEAFF. The rearrangement uses TRBV5-5 and TRBJ1-1; the D is unclear. The CDR3 covers 15 residues. V lost 2 bases to trimming and J lost 0 bases, with 11 bases between them. The V gene's germline CDR1 is SGHKS and CDR2 YYEKEE (reference sequence).

The CDR3 spells CASSLGLGGHEAFF. The CDR3 region has the DNA TGTGCCAGCAGCTTGGGGTTGGGAGGACATGAAGCTTTCTTT. The gene calls are TRBV5-6 and TRBJ1-1; a possible D gene is TRBD1 (5 bases). The CDR3 is 14 amino acids. Trimming removed 0 bases at V and 7 bases at J, with 13 bases between. Per the germline V gene, CDR1 is SGHDT and CDR2 is YYEEEE.

The chain couples TRBV11-3 to TRBJ2-7; a weak D match, TRBD2 (6 bases). V lost 6 bases and J lost 0, with 9 bases in between. Germline V gene lookup returns CDR1 SGHNT and CDR2 YENEEA. The CDR3 has 13 amino acids. The DNA of the CDR3 is TGTGCCAGCAGTCCCGGGAGCTCCTACGAGCAGTACTTC. Its translation: CASSPGSSYEQYF.

V gene TRBV5-6 combines with J gene TRBJ1-2; TRBD1 might be the D (6 bases). This CDR3 is 15 amino acids long. With 2 bases removed from V and 0 bases from J, the gap between germline ends came to 11 bases. The V gene's germline CDR1 is SGHDT and CDR2 YYEEEE. CDR3 protein: CASSLGQFTNYGYTF. CDR3 DNA: TGTGCCAGCAGCTTAGGACAGTTTACTAACTATGGCTACACCTTC.

The rearrangement joins TRBV28 to TRBJ2-7; 9 positions match TRBD2. This CDR3 has 17 residues. Germline V lookup: CDR1 MDHEN, CDR2 SYDVKM. The V and J ends lost 3 bases and 2 bases, in that order; junction bases with no gene match: 11. The CDR3 nucleotides are TGTGCCAGCAGTTTGGCCCCGCGGGGGGGTTTTACCTACGAGCAGTACTTC. As protein: CASSLAPRGGFTYEQYF.

This chain links TRBV6-6 with TRBJ1-1; weak D call: TRBD1 (5 bases). This CDR3 has 15 amino acids. V was shortened by 5 bases and J by 2 bases, with 15 bases between the two germline ends. Germline CDR1 reads MNHNY; CDR2 reads SVGAGI (reference sequence). This CDR3 is CASSRSTAYNTEAFF. CDR3 in DNA: TGTGCCAGCAGTCGATCGACAGCTTACAACACTGAAGCTTTCTTT.

The rearrangement links TRBV2 to TRBJ2-7, with TRBD2 matching 7 bases. CDR3 length: 17 amino acids. V shed 8 bases, J shed 0 bases, and the junction held 16 bases outside the gene matches. CDR1 and CDR2 from the germline V gene are SNHLY and FYNNEI. CDR3 sequence reads: CASDQPRDYLNSYEQYF. CDR3 sequence (DNA): TGTGCCAGCGACCAACCCCGGGACTACCTCAACTCCTACGAGCAGTACTTC.

This clone was seen a few times. The chain uses TRBV30 and TRBJ1-5; D is undetermined. Germline V gene data show CDR1 as GTSNPN and CDR2 as SVGIG (reference sequence). Between the trimmed V and J ends, which lost 4 bases and 5 bases, there was a span of 12 bases. The CDR3 runs to 13 residues. DNA of the CDR3: TGTGCCTGGACCCTGGGTCGGGATCAGCCCCAGCATTTT. Translated, it gives CAWTLGRDQPQHF.

The chain couples TRBV16 to TRBJ2-2; 8 bases fit TRBD1. The CDR3 is made up of 17 amino acids. Trimming at V came to 2 bases and at J to 5 bases, leaving 10 bases not matched to a gene. Germline CDR1 and CDR2: KGHSY and FQNENV. The CDR3 nucleotides are TGTGCCAGCAGCCAACCTCGGACAGGGCGGGGTACCGGGGAGCTGTTTTTT. Amino acids: CASSQPRTGRGTGELFF.

The chain joins TRBV7-2 to TRBJ1-1; no firm D call. V lost 1 base and J 1 base, leaving 10 bases between the germline ends. The CDR3 runs 15 residues. Per the germline V gene, CDR1 is SGHTA and CDR2 is FQGNSA. CDR3 DNA sequence: TGTGCCAGCAGCTTAGATGTCGGTTCGAACACTGAAGCTTTCTTT. Protein product: CASSLDVGSNTEAFF.

This clone was seen at least ten times. The chain couples TRBV2 to TRBJ2-4; 7 nucleotides agree with TRBD2. Losses at the gene ends were 2 bases for V and 12 bases for J; bases not matched to a gene: 7. The CDR3 sequence is 13 residues long. Germline lookup yields CDR1 SNHLY and CDR2 FYNNEI. The CDR3 loop reads CASSEYRAGDQYF. The CDR3 DNA follows: TGTGCCAGCAGTGAATATAGGGCGGGAGATCAGTACTTC.

V gene TRBV7-6 combines with J gene TRBJ1-2, with 8 bases that match TRBD1. V was clipped by 6 bases and J by 7 bases; unmatched bases: 13. The germline V gene encodes CDR1 SGHVS and CDR2 FNYEAQ. The CDR3 runs to 15 residues. CDR3 DNA sequence: TGTGCCAGCAGTCCAGGGGGCGCGGCTACGGGTGGCTACACCTTC. Residues: CASSPGGAATGGYTF.

The chain has TRBV6-6 and TRBJ1-3; TRBD1 is a possible D gene (6 bases). Trimming stripped 6 bases from V and 4 bases from J, with 13 bases between. Germline loops: CDR1 MNHNY, CDR2 SVGAGI (reference sequence). This CDR3 is 14 amino acids long. The CDR3: CASRYGTSGNTIYF. The CDR3 nucleotides are TGTGCCAGCAGGTACGGGACATCCGGAAACACCATATATTTT.

This chain connects TRBV11-2 to TRBJ2-3, with 10 nucleotides matching TRBD1. J was trimmed by 5 bases and V by 4 bases; bases with no gene match: 3. CDR1 and CDR2 (germline): SGHAT, FQNNGV. There are 14 residues in the CDR3. CDR3 coding DNA: TGTGCCAGCAGCTCTGGACAGGGGGTAGATACGCAGTATTTT. As protein: CASSSGQGVDTQYF.

The rearrangement joins TRBV3-1 (or the pseudogene TRBV3-2) to TRBJ2-4; D possibly corresponds to TRBD2 (6 bases). The CDR3 has 17 amino acids. Germline-derived CDR1 and CDR2 are LGHDT and YNNKEL (reference sequence). Trimming cost V 1 base and J 9 bases, with 22 bases left between them. The CDR3 loop reads CASSQGGTSSGFSIQYF. The DNA for the CDR3 is TGTGCCAGCAGCCAAGGCGGGACGAGCTCGGGATTTAGCATTCAGTACTTC.

This chain joins TRBV2 and TRBJ2-4, with 13 bases fitting TRBD2. The CDR3 totals 15 residues. From germline, CDR1 is SNHLY and CDR2 FYNNEI. Trimming at V came to 7 bases and at J to 7 bases, leaving 7 bases not matched to a gene. The CDR3 sequence is CASTPGLAGTNIQYF. The CDR3 region has the DNA TGTGCCAGCACCCCGGGACTAGCGGGGACCAACATTCAGTACTTC.

This clone occurred a few times. J is TRBJ1-5 and V is TRBV6-5, with no clear D. The CDR3 is 13 residues long. Germline values: CDR1 MNHEY, CDR2 SVGAGI. The germline V and J ends were trimmed by 4 bases and 3 bases, with 7 bases remaining between them. CDR3 residues: CASSSRDNQPQHF. CDR3 bases: TGTGCCAGCAGTTCGCGGGACAATCAGCCCCAGCATTTT.

This chain uses TRBV5-4 with TRBJ2-5; the D gene is possibly TRBD1 (5 bases). Trimming removed 5 bases at V and 5 bases at J, with 10 bases between. Germline V CDR1 and CDR2: SGHNT, YYREEE (reference sequence). The CDR3 has 12 amino acids. CDR3: CASSQGLETQYF. The CDR3 coding sequence is TGTGCCAGCAGTCAGGGCCTGGAGACCCAGTACTTC.

For the CDR3, the DNA is TGTGCCAGCTCACCCCGCGACAGGAAAACTAATGAAAAACTGTTTTTT. Amino acid sequence: CASSPRDRKTNEKLFF. This sequence joins TRBV18 and TRBJ1-4, with a possible D match to TRBD1 (6 bases). This CDR3 comprises 16 residues. The germline V gene has CDR1 KGHSH and CDR2 LQKENI. Trimming cost V 3 bases and J 1 base, with 12 bases left between them.

The chain employs TRBV7-8 and TRBJ1-2; weak D call: TRBD1 (6 bases). There are 15 residues in the CDR3. The ends were cut back, 5 bases at V and 5 bases at J, with 18 bases in the middle. Germline loops: CDR1 SGHVS, CDR2 FQNEAQ. CDR3 sequence: CASSLLKDSLYGYTF. As DNA, the CDR3 is TGTGCCAGCAGCCTATTGAAGGACAGTCTTTATGGCTACACCTTC.

This clone was seen only a few times. This chain connects TRBV7-9 to TRBJ1-1; D perhaps matches TRBD1 (6 bases). The CDR3 spans 14 residues. V lost 5 bases and J 3 bases, leaving 13 bases between the germline ends. CDR1 SEHNR and CDR2 FQNEAQ come from the germline V gene (reference sequence). The CDR3 nucleotides read TGTGCCAGCAGCCCACCTAGGACAGACACTGAAGCTTTCTTT. Protein product: CASSPPRTDTEAFF.

This chain links TRBV7-3 with TRBJ2-2; 14 positions match TRBD2. V trimming: 5 bases; J trimming: 11 bases; junction bases outside the gene matches: 10. The CDR3 extends over 16 amino acids. Looked up from germline, CDR1 is SGHTA and CDR2 is FQGTGA. Here the CDR3 reads CASSHSTTSGRGELFF. DNA of the CDR3: TGTGCCAGCAGCCACTCTACGACTAGCGGGAGGGGAGAGCTGTTTTTT.

The genes are TRBV6-5 and TRBJ2-7; tentatively, D is TRBD2 (5 bases). V lost 2 bases and J 4 bases, leaving 12 bases between the germline ends. CDR3 length: 14 residues. Germline CDR1 MNHEY, CDR2 SVGAGI. The CDR3 nucleotides are TGTGCCAGCAGTTACGAGGGTGGAACTTACGAGCAGTACTTC. It codes for CASSYEGGTYEQYF.

The rearrangement links TRBV6-2 or TRBV6-3 to TRBJ1-6, with 11 bases matching TRBD1. Germline CDR1 MNHEY, CDR2 SVGEGT. The CDR3 is 18 amino acids. V shed 6 bases and J 9 bases; nucleotides not matched to a gene: 16. The CDR3 loop reads CASSDGQGALLIGSPLHF. The DNA for the CDR3 is TGTGCCAGCAGCGACGGACAGGGGGCCCTCTTAATCGGTTCACCCCTCCACTTT.

This sequence joins TRBV19 and TRBJ2-1, with TRBD2 matching 11 bases. The ends lost 3 bases at V and 9 bases at J; junction bases unmatched: 10. Per germline, CDR1 LNHDA and CDR2 SQIVND (reference sequence). This CDR3 region has 16 residues. The CDR3: CASSMFGLAGGGEQFF. The CDR3 DNA is TGTGCCAGTAGTATGTTCGGCCTAGCGGGAGGCGGTGAGCAGTTCTTC. The variable domain in full, completed from reference TRBV19 and TRBJ2-1, reads DGGITQSPKYLFRKEGQNVTLSCEQNLNHDAMYWYRQDPGQGLRLIYYSQIVNDFQKGDIAEGYSVSREKKESFPLTVTSAQKNPTAFYLCASSMFGLAGGGEQFFGPGTRLTVL.

This clone was seen only a few times. The chain couples TRBV7-9 to TRBJ1-1; no definite D call. Germline V gene sequence: CDR1 SEHNR, CDR2 FQNEAQ (reference sequence). The V end lost 5 bases, the J end lost 1 base, and 8 bases lay between the germline ends. The CDR3 is 13 residues long. The CDR3 region is CASSPRRNTEAFF. CDR3 bases: TGTGCCAGCAGCCCTCGCAGGAACACTGAAGCTTTCTTT.